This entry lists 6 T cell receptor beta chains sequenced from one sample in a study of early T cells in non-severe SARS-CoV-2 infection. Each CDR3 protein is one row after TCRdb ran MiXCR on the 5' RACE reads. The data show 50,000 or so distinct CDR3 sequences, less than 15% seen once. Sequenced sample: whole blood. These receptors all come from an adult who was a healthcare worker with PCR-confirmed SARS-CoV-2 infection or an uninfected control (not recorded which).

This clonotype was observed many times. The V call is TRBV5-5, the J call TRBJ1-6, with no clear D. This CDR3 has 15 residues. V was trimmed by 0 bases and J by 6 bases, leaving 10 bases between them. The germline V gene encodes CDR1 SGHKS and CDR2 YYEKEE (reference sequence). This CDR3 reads CASSLDLVANSPLHF. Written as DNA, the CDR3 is TGTGCCAGCAGCTTGGATCTGGTGGCTAATTCACCCCTCCACTTT.

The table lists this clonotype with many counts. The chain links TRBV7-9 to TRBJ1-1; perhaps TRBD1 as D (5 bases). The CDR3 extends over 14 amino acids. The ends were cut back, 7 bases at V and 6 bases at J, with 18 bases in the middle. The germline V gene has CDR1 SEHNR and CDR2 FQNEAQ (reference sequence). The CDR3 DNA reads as TGTGCCAGCACCGCCGGGTATGGGGGTGCTGAAGCTTTCTTT. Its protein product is CASTAGYGGAEAFF.

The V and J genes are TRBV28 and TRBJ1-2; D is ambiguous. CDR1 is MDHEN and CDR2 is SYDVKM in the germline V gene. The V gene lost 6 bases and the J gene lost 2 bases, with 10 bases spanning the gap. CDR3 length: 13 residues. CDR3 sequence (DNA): TGTGCCAGCAGCCAGACACCGAACTATGGCTACACCTTC. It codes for CASSQTPNYGYTF.

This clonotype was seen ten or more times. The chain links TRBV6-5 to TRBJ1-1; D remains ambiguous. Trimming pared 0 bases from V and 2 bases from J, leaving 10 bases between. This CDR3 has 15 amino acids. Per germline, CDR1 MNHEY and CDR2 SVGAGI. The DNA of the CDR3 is TGTGCCAGCAGTTACTCTCCGGTTTTAAACACTGAAGCTTTCTTT. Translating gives CASSYSPVLNTEAFF.

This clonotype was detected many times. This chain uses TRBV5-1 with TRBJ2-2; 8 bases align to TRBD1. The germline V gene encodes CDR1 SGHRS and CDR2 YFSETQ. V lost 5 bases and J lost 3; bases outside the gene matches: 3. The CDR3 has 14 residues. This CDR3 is CASSVQGDTGELFF. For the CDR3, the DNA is TGCGCCAGCAGTGTACAGGGGGACACCGGGGAGCTGTTTTTT. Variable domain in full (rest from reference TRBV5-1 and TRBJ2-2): KAGVTQTPRYLIKTRGQQVTLSCSPISGHRSVSWYQQTPGQGLQFLFEYFSETQRNKGNFPGRFSGRQFSNSRSEMNVSTLELGDSALYLCASSVQGDTGELFFGEGSRLTVL.

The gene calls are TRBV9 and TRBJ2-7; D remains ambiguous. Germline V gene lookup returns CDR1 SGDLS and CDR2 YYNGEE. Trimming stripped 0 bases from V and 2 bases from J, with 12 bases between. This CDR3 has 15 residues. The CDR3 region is CASSVGASIAYEQYF. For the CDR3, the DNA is TGTGCCAGCAGCGTAGGCGCCTCGATCGCCTACGAGCAGTACTTC.